This T cell receptor (beta chain) was identified in a study of control samples from healthy donors and cancer patients. Germline lookup yields CDR1 MNHEY and CDR2 SVGAGI. The length of the CDR3 is 14 residues. V was pared by 8 bases and J by 0 bases, with 11 bases between. Data came from immunoSEQ multiplex PCR; TCRdb stores just in-frame clones and leaves some out. The sample holds about 190,000 clones. V usage is TRBV6-5 and J usage is TRBJ1-3, with D hard to call. This receptor was obtained from a woman in her 30s in good health. The specimen was blood. As DNA, the CDR3 is TGTGCCAGCGACCAGAGGAGCTCTGGAAACACCATATATTTT. Its translation: CASDQRSSGNTIYF.